The 23 T cell receptor beta chains in this list originate from one sample, sequenced in a study of CD8 T cells in ankylosing spondylitis. Each CDR3 protein is one row after TCRdb ran MiXCR on the 5' RACE reads. Of about 33,000 distinct CDR3 sequences in the sample, 14% were seen once. What was sequenced was blood. The receptor source for this set is a male donor with ankylosing spondylitis or in good health (not recorded which).

The chain links TRBV19 to TRBJ2-1, with 12 bases aligning to TRBD2. This CDR3 is built from 15 residues. Trimming removed 9 bases from V and 8 bases from J; junction bases left unmatched: 11. Germline values: CDR1 LNHDA, CDR2 SQIVND (reference sequence). The CDR3 loop is CASRTSGIPPDEQFF. In DNA, the CDR3 is TGTGCCAGCCGGACTAGCGGGATCCCCCCGGATGAGCAGTTCTTC.

J is TRBJ2-2 and V is TRBV7-8; the match to TRBD2 covers 8 bases. The CDR3 contains 16 residues. Germline V gene data show CDR1 as SGHVS and CDR2 as FQNEAQ. Trimming at V came to 5 bases and at J to 3 bases, leaving 8 bases not matched to a gene. CDR3 sequence reads: CASSPRSGGYTGELFF. The DNA for the CDR3 is TGTGCCAGCAGCCCACGGAGCGGGGGATACACCGGGGAGCTGTTTTTT.

The gene calls are TRBV29-1 and TRBJ2-5, with D perhaps given as TRBD1 or TRBD2 (5 bases each). V was cut by 2 bases and J by 5 bases, with 15 bases left in between. The CDR3 loop spans 14 amino acids. From germline, CDR1 is SQVTM and CDR2 ANQGSEA. The CDR3 sequence is CSVESRGVGETQYF. The CDR3 DNA follows: TGCAGCGTTGAAAGCCGAGGGGTCGGGGAGACCCAGTACTTC.

At least ten counts were recorded for this clonotype. V is TRBV20-1 and J is TRBJ2-3; the D gene is possibly TRBD1 (5 bases). The germline V gene has CDR1 DFQATT and CDR2 SNEGSKA (reference sequence). Deletions cut 7 bases from V and 4 bases from J, with 27 bases between. The CDR3 runs 17 residues. DNA for the CDR3: TGCAGTGTCACCCCCCCATTAGGGGCCGGCTCCCCAGATACGCAGTATTTT. It encodes CSVTPPLGAGSPDTQYF.

The chain uses TRBV7-2 and TRBJ2-2, with D maybe TRBD1 (6 bases). Trimming removed 4 bases at V and 1 base at J, with 19 bases between. Germline V gene lookup returns CDR1 SGHTA and CDR2 FQGNSA. The CDR3 contains 18 residues. DNA for the CDR3: TGTGCCAGCAGCTCCCGGGTAGGCAGGACAGTGAACACCGGGGAGCTGTTTTTT. Translation: CASSSRVGRTVNTGELFF.

The chain combines TRBV21-1 with TRBJ2-2; the table's D call TRBD1 went unverified against the DNA. TRBV21-1 represents a pseudogene. The length of the CDR3 is 13 residues. CDR3 sequence: CATEVTGVGELFF. Here the CDR3 DNA reads TGTGCCACCGAAGTGACAGGGGTCGGGGAGCTGTTTTTT.

The V gene is TRBV7-9, the J gene TRBJ2-7; D remains ambiguous. The CDR3 is 13 amino acids. The germline gives CDR1 SEHNR, CDR2 FQNEAQ (reference sequence). Trimming took off 5 bases at V and 4 bases at J, with 12 bases between the two ends. DNA of the CDR3: TGTGCCAGCAGCCCTACACAGAATTACGAGCAGTACTTC. Translated, it gives CASSPTQNYEQYF.

V usage is TRBV28 and J usage is TRBJ2-3; 10 bases match TRBD2. With V trimmed by 8 bases and J by 7 bases, 18 bases remained unmatched. Germline CDR1 and CDR2: MDHEN and SYDVKM. The CDR3 totals 17 residues. The CDR3 loop is CASSTGGASGSSNTQYF. DNA for the CDR3: TGTGCCAGCTCGACCGGAGGGGCTAGCGGGAGTAGTAATACGCAGTATTTT.

This clonotype has more than one count but fewer than ten. The V and J genes are TRBV5-1 and TRBJ2-1; D is unresolved. In germline, CDR1 is SGHRS, CDR2 YFSETQ. V gave up 0 bases and J gave up 8 bases, with 9 bases separating them. This CDR3 is built from 13 residues. In DNA, the CDR3 is TGCGCCAGCAGCTTGGTCGCCTTTGATGAGCAGTTCTTC. Residues: CASSLVAFDEQFF.

This clonotype showed up just a few times. The chain joins TRBV7-3 to TRBJ1-1, with unresolved D. In germline, CDR1 is SGHTA, CDR2 FQGTGA. V was cut by 1 base and J by 6 bases, with 9 bases left in between. The CDR3 runs to 13 residues. The CDR3 coding sequence is TGTGCCAGCAGCTTAATGGGTGTCTCTGAAGCTTTCTTT. It codes for CASSLMGVSEAFF.

There are a few counts of this clonotype. The CDR3 spells CASSPSGGPQETQYF. CDR3 nucleotides: TGTGCCAGCAGCCCTAGCGGGGGGCCCCAAGAGACCCAGTACTTC. The chain joins TRBV3-1 to TRBJ2-5, with 11 bases fitting TRBD2. CDR3 size: 15 residues. Trimming at V came to 4 bases and at J to 1 base, leaving 2 bases not matched to a gene. Looked up from germline, CDR1 is LGHDT and CDR2 is YNNKEL (reference sequence).

The genes are TRBV25-1 and TRBJ1-3; D ambiguous. The CDR3 has 16 amino acids. Per germline, CDR1 MGHDK and CDR2 SYGVNS. V was clipped by 1 base and J by 2 bases, with 12 bases between them. CDR3 region: CASSESGVGPGNTIYF. DNA for the CDR3: TGTGCCAGCAGTGAATCTGGGGTTGGACCTGGAAACACCATATATTTT.

This clonotype was counted only a few times. This chain uses TRBV29-1 with TRBJ1-2; unclear D gene. V shed 0 bases and J shed 2 bases, with 10 bases lying between them. The CDR3 consists of 14 residues. Germline V CDR1 and CDR2: SQVTM, ANQGSEA. CDR3 sequence (DNA): TGCAGCGTTGAAGAATTGCGGAAAAACTATGGCTACACCTTC. As protein: CSVEELRKNYGYTF.

The chain is built from TRBV4-3 and TRBJ2-1; D is perhaps TRBD1 or TRBD2 (6 bases each). V was trimmed by 1 base and J by 2 bases, leaving 18 bases between them. CDR1 is LGHNA, CDR2 YSLEER, per germline. The CDR3 is made up of 18 amino acids. The CDR3 DNA sequence: TGCGCCAGCAGCCAAGGTTCAACGGGGGCGAGCACCTACAATGAGCAGTTCTTC. It is translated as CASSQGSTGASTYNEQFF.

The chain is built from TRBV7-3 and TRBJ2-1; 8 positions agree with TRBD1. V was pared by 5 bases and J by 3 bases, with 6 bases of the junction left unmatched. The germline V gene has CDR1 SGHTA and CDR2 FQGTGA. There are 15 residues in the CDR3. The CDR3 coding sequence is TGTGCCAGCAGCCTAAGGACAGGGAACTACAATGAGCAGTTCTTC. Protein: CASSLRTGNYNEQFF.

This clonotype has just a few counts. This chain uses TRBV7-2 with TRBJ2-1; possibly TRBD2 for D (5 bases). Germline V gene data show CDR1 as SGHTA and CDR2 as FQGNSA. This CDR3 has 15 amino acids. V was trimmed by 1 base and J by 8 bases, leaving 15 bases between them. Here the CDR3 reads CASSLDGGGWDEQFF. CDR3 nucleotide sequence: TGTGCCAGCAGCTTAGATGGCGGCGGGTGGGATGAGCAGTTCTTC.

In this sample, this clonotype turned up a few times. V gene TRBV12-3 or TRBV12-4 combines with J gene TRBJ2-7, with 8 bases matching TRBD2. With 6 bases clipped from V and 2 bases from J, the junction kept 9 bases outside the gene matches. The CDR3 covers 15 residues. CDR3 sequence: CASSPTLADPYEQYF. Written as DNA, the CDR3 is TGTGCCAGCAGCCCAACACTAGCGGACCCCTACGAGCAGTACTTC.

J is TRBJ2-3 and V is TRBV6-4; D could derive from TRBD1 or TRBD2 (5 bases each). Germline loops: CDR1 MRHNA, CDR2 SNTAGT. Trimming shortened V by 6 bases and J by 2 bases, and 15 bases separated the two germline ends. The CDR3 is 15 amino acids. This CDR3 is CASSAMGRATDTQYF. The CDR3 coding sequence is TGTGCCAGCAGCGCGATGGGGCGGGCCACAGATACGCAGTATTTT.

The J gene is TRBJ2-7, the V gene TRBV6-1; D tentatively reads TRBD1 or TRBD2 (5 bases each). This CDR3 has 14 amino acids. Germline V gene sequence: CDR1 MNHNS, CDR2 SASEGT. V was shortened by 1 base and J by 7 bases, with 14 bases between the two germline ends. CDR3 amino acids: CASSEVRGPGEQYV. CDR3 sequence (DNA): TGTGCCAGCAGTGAAGTTAGGGGACCGGGAGAGCAGTACGTC.

The rearrangement links TRBV29-1 to TRBJ2-7; maybe TRBD1 (6 bases). Looked up from germline, CDR1 is SQVTM and CDR2 is ANQGSEA. The length of the CDR3 is 17 residues. V lost 0 bases, J lost 1 base, and 19 bases lay in between. In DNA, the CDR3 is TGCAGCGTTGAAGAGGGGGTAAGCAGGGGCGCATCCTACGAGCAGTACTTC. This translates into CSVEEGVSRGASYEQYF.

CDR3 DNA sequence: TGTGCCAGCAGTCTTAGCAGAGGGGAGACCCAGTACTTC. This gives the protein CASSLSRGETQYF. The chain links TRBV27 to TRBJ2-5; D might be TRBD2 (5 bases). The germline gives CDR1 MNHEY, CDR2 SMNVEV (reference sequence). V was trimmed by 5 bases and J by 5 bases, leaving 12 bases between them. The CDR3 is 13 amino acids.

The CDR3: CASSFRDGPNEQFF. CDR3 coding DNA: TGTGCCAGCAGCTTTAGGGACGGACCTAATGAGCAGTTCTTC. The chain has TRBV7-9 and TRBJ2-1; tentatively, D is TRBD1 or TRBD2 (5 bases each). The CDR3 has 14 residues. V was cut by 3 bases and J by 7 bases, with 13 bases left in between. From germline, CDR1 is SEHNR and CDR2 FQNEAQ (reference sequence).

The chain recombines TRBV12-3 or TRBV12-4 with TRBJ2-2, with TRBD1 as a possible D gene (5 bases). This CDR3 region has 13 residues. With 5 bases removed from V and 12 bases from J, the gap between germline ends came to 16 bases. CDR3 DNA sequence: TGTGCCAGCAGTCTCTATGGGGCAGGGAAGCTGTTTTTT. Amino acid sequence: CASSLYGAGKLFF.